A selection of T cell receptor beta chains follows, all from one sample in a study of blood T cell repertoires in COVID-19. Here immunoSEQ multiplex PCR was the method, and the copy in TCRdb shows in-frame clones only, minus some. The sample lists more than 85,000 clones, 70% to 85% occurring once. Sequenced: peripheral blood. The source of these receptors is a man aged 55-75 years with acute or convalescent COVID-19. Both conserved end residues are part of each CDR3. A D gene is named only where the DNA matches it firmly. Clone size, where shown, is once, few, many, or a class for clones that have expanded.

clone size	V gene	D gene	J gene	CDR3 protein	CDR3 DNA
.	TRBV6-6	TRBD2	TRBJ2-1	CASSALAGTYNEQFF	TGTGCCAGCAGTGCCCTAGCGGGCACCTACAATGAGCAGTTCTTC
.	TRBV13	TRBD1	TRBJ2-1	CASSLGTGEWLNEQFF	TGTGCCAGCAGCTTGGGGACAGGGGAGTGGCTCAATGAGCAGTTCTTC
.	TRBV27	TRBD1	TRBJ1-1	CASSLSRQGTEAFF	TGTGCCAGCAGTTTATCCAGACAGGGCACTGAAGCTTTCTTT
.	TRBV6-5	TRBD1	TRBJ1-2	CASSYSAGQFNYGYTF	TGTGCCAGCAGTTACTCTGCGGGACAGTTTAACTATGGCTACACCTTC
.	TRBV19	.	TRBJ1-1	CASHKAGLSNTEAFF	TGTGCCAGTCACAAGGCGGGACTTTCGAACACTGAAGCTTTCTTT
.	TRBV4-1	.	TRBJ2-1	CASSQEGGLAGNEQFF	TGCGCCAGCAGCCAAGAGGGGGGTCTAGCCGGCAATGAGCAGTTCTTC
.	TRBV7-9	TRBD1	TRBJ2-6	CASSLGQGAGANVLTF	TGTGCCAGCAGCTTGGGACAGGGTGCAGGGGCCAACGTCCTGACTTTC
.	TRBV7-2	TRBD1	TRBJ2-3	CASSYHRGGTDTQYF	TGTGCCAGCAGCTATCACAGGGGGGGCACAGATACGCAGTATTTT
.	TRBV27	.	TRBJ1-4	CASSLRENEKLFF	TGTGCCAGCAGCCTCCGGGAGAATGAAAAACTGTTTTTT
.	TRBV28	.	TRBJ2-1	CASSLTQGADEQFF	TGTGCCAGCAGTTTGACACAGGGTGCCGATGAGCAGTTCTTC
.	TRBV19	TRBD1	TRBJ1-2	CASRPITGQGDYGYTF	TGTGCCAGTAGACCAATCACCGGACAGGGGGATTATGGCTACACCTTC
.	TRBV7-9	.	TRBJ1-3	CASSFGMEGNTIYF	TGTGCCAGCAGCTTCGGGATGGAGGGAAACACCATATATTTT
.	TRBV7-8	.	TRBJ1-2	CASSFEAARGYTF	TGTGCCAGCAGCTTTGAGGCGGCCCGAGGCTACACCTTC
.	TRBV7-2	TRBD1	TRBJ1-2	CASSLPGGYGYTF	TGTGCCAGCAGCTTACCAGGGGGCTATGGCTACACCTTC
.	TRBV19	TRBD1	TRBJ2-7	CASSGGQSLREQYF	TGTGCCAGTAGTGGGGGACAGTCTCTGAGGGAGCAGTACTTC
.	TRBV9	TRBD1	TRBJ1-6	CASSVGETGVSPLHF	TGTGCCAGCAGCGTAGGAGAGACAGGGGTTTCACCCCTCCACTTT
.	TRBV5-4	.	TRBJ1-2	CASSLGGGSAGAFYGYTF	TGTGCCAGCAGCTTGGGAGGGGGATCGGCAGGGGCCTTCTATGGCTACACCTTC
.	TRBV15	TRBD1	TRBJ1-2	CATSCAGGKGRCYGYTF	TGTGCCACCAGCTGTGCAGGGGGTAAGGGAAGGTGCTATGGCTACACCTTC
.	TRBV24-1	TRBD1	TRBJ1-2	CATSDPGTGEILGYTF	TGTGCCACCAGTGATCCAGGGACAGGGGAAATACTTGGCTACACCTTC
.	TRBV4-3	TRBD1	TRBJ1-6	CASSQGYRGYNSPLHF	TGCGCCAGCAGCCAAGGTTACAGGGGATATAATTCACCCCTCCACTTT
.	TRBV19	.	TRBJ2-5	CASSLLKLAETQYF	TGTGCCAGTAGTCTATTAAAGCTAGCAGAGACCCAGTACTTC
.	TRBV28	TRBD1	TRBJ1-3	CASSGSGTGANTIYF	TGTGCCAGCAGTGGCTCCGGGACAGGGGCAAACACCATATATTTT
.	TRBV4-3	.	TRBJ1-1	CASSRHIQGKNTEAFF	TGCGCCAGCAGCCGGCACATACAGGGTAAGAACACTGAAGCTTTCTTT
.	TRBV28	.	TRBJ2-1	CASITPQGNEQFF	TGTGCCAGCATTACACCACAGGGCAATGAGCAGTTCTTC
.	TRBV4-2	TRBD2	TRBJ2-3	CASSQARGGQGTDTQYF	TGTGCCAGCAGCCAAGCCCGGGGGGGCCAGGGCACAGATACGCAGTATTTT
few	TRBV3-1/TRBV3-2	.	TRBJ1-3	CASSQVGNRARNTIYF	TGTGCCAGCAGCCAAGTTGGCAACAGGGCAAGAAACACCATATATTTT
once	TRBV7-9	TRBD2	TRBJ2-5	CASSPMGGGSLRETQYF	TGTGCCAGCAGCCCCATGGGGGGGGGATCACTCCGGGAGACCCAGTACTTC
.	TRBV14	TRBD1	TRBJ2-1	CASSQRQGLFF	TGTGCCAGCAGCCAACGACAGGGGTTGTTCTTC
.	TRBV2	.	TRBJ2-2	CASKTDINTGELFF	TGTGCCAGCAAGACAGACATAAACACCGGGGAGCTGTTTTTT